The next 18 T cell receptor beta chains were all read from a single sample in a study of cytomegalovirus exposure and HLA in healthy donors. Primers included in the PCR were 60 Vbeta and 13 Jbeta primers. The method was immunoSEQ multiplex PCR; TCRdb's version includes in-frame clones alone and lacks a portion of them. The sample data list 100,000 to 150,000 clones. Material: PBMCs. The receptors derive from a man aged 25 to 40 in good health and CMV-seronegative.

The chain combines TRBV28 with TRBJ2-6; D is ambiguous. The CDR3 totals 15 residues. Trimming left V 2 bases short and J 0 bases short, with 5 bases between. The germline V gene has CDR1 MDHEN and CDR2 SYDVKM. The CDR3 nucleotides read TGTGCCAGCAGTTTAGAGTACTCTGGGGCCAACGTCCTGACTTTC. This encodes CASSLEYSGANVLTF.

The chain has TRBV6-1 and TRBJ1-3; D is perhaps TRBD1 (6 bases). V was trimmed by 2 bases and J by 4 bases, leaving 12 bases between them. This CDR3 comprises 15 residues. CDR1 is MNHNS and CDR2 is SASEGT in the germline V gene. CDR3 bases: TGTGCCAGCAGTGAACATTCAGGGGTCGGAAACACCATATATTTT. Protein product: CASSEHSGVGNTIYF.

The chain is built from TRBV28 and TRBJ2-7; tentative D call: TRBD1 (6 bases). The germline V and J ends were trimmed by 2 bases and 5 bases, with 16 bases remaining between them. CDR3 length: 15 residues. From germline, CDR1 is MDHEN and CDR2 SYDVKM. The CDR3 sequence is CASSLTPDSADEQYF. CDR3 coding DNA: TGTGCCAGCAGTTTAACCCCGGACAGCGCGGACGAGCAGTACTTC.

V and J are TRBV5-1 and TRBJ2-2; TRBD2 matches 9 bases. The CDR3 spans 16 residues. Trimming cost V 4 bases and J 2 bases; bases outside gene matches: 6. In germline, CDR1 is SGHRS, CDR2 YFSETQ. The CDR3 here is CASSQWTSANTGELFF. In DNA form, the CDR3 reads TGCGCCAGCAGCCAATGGACTAGCGCAAACACCGGGGAGCTGTTTTTT.

Note on this clone: A read error may account for a junction end that differs from germline. The chain is built from TRBV10-3 and TRBJ1-1; maybe TRBD1 (6 bases). The CDR3 spans 14 residues. Per the germline V gene, CDR1 is ENHRY and CDR2 is SYGVKD. This CDR3 is CAISLGGANTEAFF. The CDR3 coding sequence is TGTGCCATCAGCCTGGGGGGGGCTAACACTGAAGCTTTTTTT.

V is TRBV23-1 and J is TRBJ1-1; D unclear. TRBV23-1 is noted as an ORF with a role that remains uncertain. This CDR3 has 14 amino acids. V lost 4 bases to trimming and J lost 2 bases, with 11 bases between them. CDR3 DNA: TGCGCCAGCAGTCTCCCGATACTCAACACTGAAGCTTTCTTT. Protein product: CASSLPILNTEAFF.

The V gene is TRBV7-2, the J gene TRBJ1-5; a weak D match, TRBD1 (6 bases). V shed 4 bases and J shed 7 bases, with 14 bases lying between them. Germline CDR1 reads SGHTA; CDR2 reads FQGNSA. CDR3 length: 14 amino acids. CDR3 region: CASSSRGGAQPQHF. Written as DNA, the CDR3 is TGTGCCAGCAGCTCCCGGGGGGGCGCCCAGCCCCAGCATTTT.

The genes are TRBV10-1 and TRBJ2-2, with a possible D match to TRBD1 (6 bases). The CDR3 loop spans 15 amino acids. Trimming left V 8 bases short and J 7 bases short, with 20 bases between. Per the germline V gene, CDR1 is WNHNN and CDR2 is SYGVQD (reference sequence). The CDR3 DNA is TGCGCCAGCTCTACCGCAGGGGAATGGATCGGGGAGCTGTTTTTT. This translates into CASSTAGEWIGELFF.

The CDR3 coding sequence is TGCGCCAGCAGGGATAAGACAGGGAATGAGCAGTTCTTC. Its protein is CASRDKTGNEQFF. The rearrangement joins TRBV5-1 to TRBJ2-1, with 7 bases identical to TRBD1. The CDR3 extends over 13 amino acids. Trimming removed 5 bases from V and 7 bases from J; junction bases left unmatched: 6. From germline, CDR1 is SGHRS and CDR2 YFSETQ. The whole variable domain, remainder taken from reference TRBV5-1 and TRBJ2-1, is KAGVTQTPRYLIKTRGQQVTLSCSPISGHRSVSWYQQTPGQGLQFLFEYFSETQRNKGNFPGRFSGRQFSNSRSEMNVSTLELGDSALYLCASRDKTGNEQFFGPGTRLTVL.

CDR3 nucleotide sequence: TGTGCCACCAGCAGAGATCGGGGAGGGGGGTTGGTTCAGCCCCAGCATTTT. Protein product: CATSRDRGGGLVQPQHF. V is TRBV15 and J is TRBJ1-5; possible D gene TRBD1, 6 bases. The V gene lost 0 bases and the J gene lost 6 bases, with 18 bases spanning the gap. Germline CDR1 is LNHNV and CDR2 is YYDKDF (reference sequence). The CDR3 sequence is 17 residues long.

The V call is TRBV6-1, the J call TRBJ2-7, with 11 nucleotides matching TRBD2. Trimming at V came to 1 base and at J to 5 bases, leaving 4 bases not matched to a gene. The length of the CDR3 is 15 residues. Germline loops: CDR1 MNHNS, CDR2 SASEGT. The CDR3 is CASSEGSSGRNEQYF. Written as DNA, the CDR3 is TGTGCCAGCAGTGAAGGGTCTAGCGGGAGGAACGAGCAGTACTTC.

This chain uses TRBV13 with TRBJ2-7; 8 bases agree with TRBD1. The V gene's germline CDR1 is PRHDT and CDR2 FYEKMQ (reference sequence). This CDR3 has 14 residues. V was clipped by 5 bases and J by 3 bases; unmatched bases: 6. In nucleotides, the CDR3 is TGTGCCAGCAGCCCCGGGACAGGCTACTACGAGCAGTACTTC. Amino acids: CASSPGTGYYEQYF.

The chain combines TRBV7-9 with TRBJ2-7; 7 nucleotides line up with TRBD1. CDR1 SEHNR and CDR2 FQNEAQ come from the germline V gene (reference sequence). CDR3 length: 13 residues. J was trimmed by 6 bases and V by 5 bases; bases with no gene match: 7. CDR3 DNA sequence: TGTGCCAGCAGCCCCTGGACAGGACCCGAGCAGTACTTC. It codes for CASSPWTGPEQYF. Combining the CDR3 with reference TRBV7-9 and TRBJ2-7 gives the whole variable domain DTGVSQNPRHKITKRGQNVTFRCDPISEHNRLYWYRQTLGQGPEFLTYFQNEAQLEKSRLLSDRFSAERPKGSFSTLEIQRTEQGDSAMYLCASSPWTGPEQYFGPGTRLTVT.

The gene calls are TRBV4-3 and TRBJ1-1; D gene uncertain. Germline loops: CDR1 LGHNA, CDR2 YSLEER. Trimming took 0 bases from V and 7 from J, leaving 9 bases between them. The CDR3 sequence is 13 residues long. The CDR3 sequence: CASSQDRVSEAFF. Here the CDR3 DNA reads TGCGCCAGCAGCCAAGATCGGGTAAGTGAAGCTTTCTTT.

V usage is TRBV7-2 and J usage is TRBJ1-1, with D unresolved. Looked up from germline, CDR1 is SGHTA and CDR2 is FQGNSA. V was shortened by 1 base and J by 6 bases, with 15 bases between the two germline ends. The CDR3 is 15 amino acids. The DNA of the CDR3 is TGTGCCAGCAGCTTAGGTAGGGAGGCCGAACCTGAAGCTTTCTTT. It is translated as CASSLGREAEPEAFF.

V and J are TRBV5-1 and TRBJ2-7; 8 nucleotides agree with TRBD2. Per germline, CDR1 SGHRS and CDR2 YFSETQ. The ends lost 4 bases at V and 5 bases at J; junction bases unmatched: 8. CDR3 length: 14 amino acids. DNA for the CDR3: TGCGCCAGCAGCCCGGGACTAGGTGGCGACGAGCAGTACTTC. Translating it yields CASSPGLGGDEQYF.

This chain connects TRBV5-1 to TRBJ2-5, with a weak D call TRBD1 (5 bases). The CDR3 consists of 13 residues. Trimming took off 6 bases at V and 5 bases at J, with 14 bases between the two ends. Germline V gene data show CDR1 as SGHRS and CDR2 as YFSETQ. The CDR3 sequence: CASNLWGHETQYF. CDR3 nucleotides: TGCGCCAGCAACCTATGGGGCCACGAGACCCAGTACTTC.

The chain recombines TRBV27 with TRBJ2-7, with D possibly being TRBD1 (6 bases). The CDR3 consists of 13 residues. Trimming removed 6 bases from V and 0 bases from J, with 9 bases in between. Germline-derived CDR1 and CDR2 are MNHEY and SMNVEV (reference sequence). The CDR3 DNA is TGTGCCAGCAGACTCAGGGGCTCCTACGAGCAGTACTTC. As protein: CASRLRGSYEQYF.